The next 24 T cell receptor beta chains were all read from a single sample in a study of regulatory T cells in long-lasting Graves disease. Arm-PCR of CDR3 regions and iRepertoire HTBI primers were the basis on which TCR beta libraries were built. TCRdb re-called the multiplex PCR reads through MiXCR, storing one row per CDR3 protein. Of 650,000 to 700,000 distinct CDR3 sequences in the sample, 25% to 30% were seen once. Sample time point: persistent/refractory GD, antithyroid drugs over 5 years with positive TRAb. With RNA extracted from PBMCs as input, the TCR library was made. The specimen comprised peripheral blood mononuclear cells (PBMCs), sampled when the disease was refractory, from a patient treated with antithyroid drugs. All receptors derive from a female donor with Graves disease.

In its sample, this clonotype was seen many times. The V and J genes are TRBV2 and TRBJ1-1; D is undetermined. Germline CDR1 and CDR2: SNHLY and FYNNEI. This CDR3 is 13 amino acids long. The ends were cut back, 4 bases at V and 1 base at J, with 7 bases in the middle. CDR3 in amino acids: CASSVSSNTEAFF. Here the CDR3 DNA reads TGTGCCAGCAGTGTGTCCTCGAACACTGAAGCTTTCTTT.

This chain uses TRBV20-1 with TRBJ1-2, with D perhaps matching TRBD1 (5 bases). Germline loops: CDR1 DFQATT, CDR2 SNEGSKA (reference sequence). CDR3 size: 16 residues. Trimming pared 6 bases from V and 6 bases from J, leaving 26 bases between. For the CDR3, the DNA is TGCAGTGCCCAGCCCAGGAGGGGTCCAGGGTTCGATGGCTACACCTTC. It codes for CSAQPRRGPGFDGYTF.

CDR3 amino acids: CASRVDAYGYTF. The DNA of the CDR3 is TGCGCCAGCAGGGTTGACGCCTATGGCTACACCTTC. The V gene is TRBV5-1, the J gene TRBJ1-2; D gene ambiguous. Trimming left V 5 bases short and J 4 bases short, with 9 bases between. CDR3 length equals 12 residues. The germline gives CDR1 SGHRS, CDR2 YFSETQ.

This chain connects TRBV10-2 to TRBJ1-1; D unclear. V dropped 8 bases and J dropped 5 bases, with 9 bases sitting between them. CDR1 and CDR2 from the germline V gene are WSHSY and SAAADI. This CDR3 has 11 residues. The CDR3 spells CASGPFTEAFF. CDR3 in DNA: TGCGCCAGCGGCCCCTTTACTGAAGCTTTCTTT.

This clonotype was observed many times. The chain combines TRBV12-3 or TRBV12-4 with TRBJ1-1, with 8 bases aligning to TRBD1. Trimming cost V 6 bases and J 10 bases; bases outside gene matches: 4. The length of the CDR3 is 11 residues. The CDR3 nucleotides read TGTGCCAGCAGGAAACAGGGGGGAGCTTTCTTT. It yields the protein CASRKQGGAFF.

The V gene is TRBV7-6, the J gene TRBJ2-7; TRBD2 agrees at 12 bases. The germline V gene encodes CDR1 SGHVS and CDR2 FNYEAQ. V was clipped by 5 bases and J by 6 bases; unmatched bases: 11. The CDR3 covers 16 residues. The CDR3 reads CASSPDGLAGLSEQYF. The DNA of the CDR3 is TGTGCCAGCAGCCCCGACGGACTAGCGGGACTCTCCGAGCAGTACTTC.

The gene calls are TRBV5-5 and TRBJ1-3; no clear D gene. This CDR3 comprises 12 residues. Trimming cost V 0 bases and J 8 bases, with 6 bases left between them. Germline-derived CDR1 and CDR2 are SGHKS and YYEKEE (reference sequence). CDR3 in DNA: TGTGCCAGCAGCTTGGGAGCGCACACCATATATTTT. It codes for CASSLGAHTIYF.

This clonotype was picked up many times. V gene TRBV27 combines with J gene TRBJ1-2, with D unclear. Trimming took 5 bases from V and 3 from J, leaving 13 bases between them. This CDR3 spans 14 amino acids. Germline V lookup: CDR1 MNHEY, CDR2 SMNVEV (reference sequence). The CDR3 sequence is CASSPSTSYYGYTF. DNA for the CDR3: TGTGCCAGCAGTCCCTCGACAAGCTACTATGGCTACACCTTC.

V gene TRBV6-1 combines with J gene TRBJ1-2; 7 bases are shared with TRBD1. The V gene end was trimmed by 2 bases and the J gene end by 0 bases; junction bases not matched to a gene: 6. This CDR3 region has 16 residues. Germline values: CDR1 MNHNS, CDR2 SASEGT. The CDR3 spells CASSETGARANYGYTF. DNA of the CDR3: TGTGCCAGCAGTGAAACAGGGGCGAGAGCTAACTATGGCTACACCTTC.

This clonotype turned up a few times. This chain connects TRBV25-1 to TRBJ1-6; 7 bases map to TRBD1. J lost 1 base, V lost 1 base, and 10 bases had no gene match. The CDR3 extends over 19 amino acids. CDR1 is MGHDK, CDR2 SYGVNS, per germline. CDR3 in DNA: TGTGCCAGCAGTGAATCCAGACAGGGTGGAGTATCCTATAATTCACCCCTCCACTTT. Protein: CASSESRQGGVSYNSPLHF.

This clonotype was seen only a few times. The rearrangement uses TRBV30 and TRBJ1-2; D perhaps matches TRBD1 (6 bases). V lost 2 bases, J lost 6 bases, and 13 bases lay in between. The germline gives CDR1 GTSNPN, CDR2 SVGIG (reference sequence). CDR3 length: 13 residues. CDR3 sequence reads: CAWSKGGVDGYTF. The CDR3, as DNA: TGTGCCTGGAGTAAAGGGGGGGTCGATGGCTACACCTTC.

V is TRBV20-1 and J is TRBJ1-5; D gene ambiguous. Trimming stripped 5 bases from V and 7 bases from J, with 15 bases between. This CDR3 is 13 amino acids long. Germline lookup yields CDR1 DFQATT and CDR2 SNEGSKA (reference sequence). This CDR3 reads CSAPWLGTQPQHF. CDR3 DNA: TGCAGTGCTCCGTGGCTCGGAACCCAGCCCCAGCATTTT.

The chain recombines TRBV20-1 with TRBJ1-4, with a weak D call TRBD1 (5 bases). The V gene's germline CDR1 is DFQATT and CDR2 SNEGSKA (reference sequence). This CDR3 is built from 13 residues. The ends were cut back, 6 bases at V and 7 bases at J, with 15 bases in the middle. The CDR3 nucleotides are TGCAGTGCACCCGCGGGAAGGGGTGAAAAACTGTTTTTT. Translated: CSAPAGRGEKLFF.

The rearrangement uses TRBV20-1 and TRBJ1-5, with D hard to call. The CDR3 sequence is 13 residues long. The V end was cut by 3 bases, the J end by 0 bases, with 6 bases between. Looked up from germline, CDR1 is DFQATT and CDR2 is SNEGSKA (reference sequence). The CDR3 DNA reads TGCAGTGCTAGGCAAACTAGCAATCAGCCCCAGCATTTT. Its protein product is CSARQTSNQPQHF.

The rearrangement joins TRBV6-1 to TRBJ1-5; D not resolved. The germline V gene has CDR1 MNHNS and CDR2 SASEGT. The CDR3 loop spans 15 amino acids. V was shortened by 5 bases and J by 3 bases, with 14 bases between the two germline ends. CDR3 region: CASSPETGFNQPQHF. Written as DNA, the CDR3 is TGTGCCAGCAGTCCAGAGACGGGATTCAATCAGCCCCAGCATTTT.

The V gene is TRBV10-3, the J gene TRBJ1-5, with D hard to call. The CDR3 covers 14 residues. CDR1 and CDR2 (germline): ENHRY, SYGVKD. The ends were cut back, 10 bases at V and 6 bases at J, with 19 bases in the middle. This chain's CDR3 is CATQLAGEGQPQHF. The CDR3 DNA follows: TGTGCCACCCAGCTCGCAGGTGAGGGTCAGCCCCAGCATTTT.

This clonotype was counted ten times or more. The CDR3 nucleotides are TGTGCCAGCCTTCAACGGGGCCGAGCCTACGAGCAGTACTTC. Residues: CASLQRGRAYEQYF. The J gene is TRBJ2-7, the V gene TRBV2, with D perhaps given as TRBD1 or TRBD2 (5 bases each). The CDR3 runs 14 residues. In germline, CDR1 is SNHLY, CDR2 FYNNEI. Trimming removed 8 bases from V and 2 bases from J, with 16 bases in between.

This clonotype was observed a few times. CDR3 bases: TGTGCCAGCAGACCAGGGTTGGGCTATGGCTACACCTTC. It is translated as CASRPGLGYGYTF. This chain links TRBV2 with TRBJ1-2; D perhaps matches TRBD1 (5 bases). V was pared by 6 bases and J by 4 bases, with 12 bases between. Germline V gene sequence: CDR1 SNHLY, CDR2 FYNNEI. This CDR3 has 13 amino acids.

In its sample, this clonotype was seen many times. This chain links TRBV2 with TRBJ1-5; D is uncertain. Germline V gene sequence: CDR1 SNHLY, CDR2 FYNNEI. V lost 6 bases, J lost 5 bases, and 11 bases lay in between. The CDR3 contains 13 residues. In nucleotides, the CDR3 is TGTGCCAGCAGCGGCAACCGAGATCAGCCCCAGCATTTT. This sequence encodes CASSGNRDQPQHF. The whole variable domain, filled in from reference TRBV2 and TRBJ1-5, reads EPEVTQTPSHQVTQMGQEVILRCVPISNHLYFYWYRQILGQKVEFLVSFYNNEISEKSEIFDDQFSVERPDGSNFTLKIRSTKLEDSAMYFCASSGNRDQPQHFGDGTRLSIL.

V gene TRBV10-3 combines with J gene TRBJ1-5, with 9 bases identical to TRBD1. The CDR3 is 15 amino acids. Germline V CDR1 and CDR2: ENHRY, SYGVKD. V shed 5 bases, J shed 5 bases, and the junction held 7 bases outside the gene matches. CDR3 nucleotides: TGTGCCATCAGTCACACGGACAGGGGAGATCAGCCCCAGCATTTT. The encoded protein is CAISHTDRGDQPQHF.

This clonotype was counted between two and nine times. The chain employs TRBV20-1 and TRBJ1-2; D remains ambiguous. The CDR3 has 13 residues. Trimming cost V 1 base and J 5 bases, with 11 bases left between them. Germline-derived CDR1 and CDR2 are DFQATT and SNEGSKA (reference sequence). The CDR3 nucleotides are TGCAGTGCTAGAGGGGCTATGGATTATGGCTACACCTTC. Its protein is CSARGAMDYGYTF.

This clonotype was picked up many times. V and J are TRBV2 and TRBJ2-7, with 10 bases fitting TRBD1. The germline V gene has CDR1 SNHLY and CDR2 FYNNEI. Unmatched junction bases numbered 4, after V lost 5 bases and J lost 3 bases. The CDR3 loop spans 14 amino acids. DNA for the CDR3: TGTGCCAGCAGTAAAGGGACAGGGGACTACGAGCAGTACTTC. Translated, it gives CASSKGTGDYEQYF.

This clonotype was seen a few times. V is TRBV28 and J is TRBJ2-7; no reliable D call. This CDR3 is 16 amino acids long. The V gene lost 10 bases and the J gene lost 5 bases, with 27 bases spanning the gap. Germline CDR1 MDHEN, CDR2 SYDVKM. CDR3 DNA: TGTGCCAACCCCCATACCAGACTGTCGGTTTGCGACGAGCAGTACTTC. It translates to CANPHTRLSVCDEQYF. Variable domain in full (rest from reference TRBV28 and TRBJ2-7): DVKVTQSSRYLVKRTGEKVFLECVQDMDHENMFWYRQDPGLGLRLIYFSYDVKMKEKGDIPEGYSVSREKKERFSLILESASTNQTSMYLCANPHTRLSVCDEQYFGPGTRLTVT.

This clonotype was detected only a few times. In DNA form, the CDR3 reads TGTGCCAGCAGTTTACAAGGGACCCCAACCTACGAGCAGTACTTC. It specifies CASSLQGTPTYEQYF. The rearrangement links TRBV27 to TRBJ2-7, with D tentatively TRBD1 or TRBD2 (5 bases each). The CDR3 contains 15 residues. The V gene lost 2 bases and the J gene lost 2 bases, with 13 bases spanning the gap. The germline V gene encodes CDR1 MNHEY and CDR2 SMNVEV (reference sequence).